This TCR beta chain is drawn from a study of control samples from healthy donors and cancer patients. Clones were read by immunoSEQ multiplex PCR, and TCRdb kept only the in-frame ones, dropping some. Here the sample spans 70,000 to 90,000 clones, roughly 90% being singletons. CDR1 and CDR2 (germline): SGHRS, YFSETQ. CDR3 length: 14 residues. The V end was cut by 4 bases, the J end by 1 base, with 8 bases between. The chain has TRBV5-1 and TRBJ2-2; D not resolved. The sequence came from an older woman with head and neck cancer. The sequenced material came from PBMCs. The CDR3 reads CASSVTVNTGELFF. Here the CDR3 DNA reads TGCGCCAGCAGCGTTACTGTGAACACCGGGGAGCTGTTTTTT. Full variable domain (outside the CDR3, taken from reference TRBV5-1 and TRBJ2-2): KAGVTQTPRYLIKTRGQQVTLSCSPISGHRSVSWYQQTPGQGLQFLFEYFSETQRNKGNFPGRFSGRQFSNSRSEMNVSTLELGDSALYLCASSVTVNTGELFFGEGSRLTVL.